In its sample, the clone carrying this T cell receptor (beta chain) was seen many times. Antigen: not known. This record comes from a study of T cell repertoires in cytomegalovirus infection. Study details: Shared public TCR beta signatures pointed to both CMV infection and a matching HLA type.

TCRdb ran MiXCR on the reads and lists one entry per CDR3 protein. This sample has roughly 230,000 distinct CDR3 sequences, with about a sixth found just once. The CDR3 contains 14 residues. Germline V lookup: CDR1 SGHVS, CDR2 FQNEAQ. Unmatched junction bases numbered 4, after V lost 5 bases and J lost 4 bases. Study-wide results and limits: It was HLA-C-restricted CMV-specific TCR beta clonotypes that dominated the response ex vivo. Cumulative frequency of public TCR beta families picked out carriers of CMV plus the relevant HLA.

The TCR was taken from a human donor in good health (CMV status not recorded). Some clones in this sample may be carry-over from other donors' samples. This sequence joins TRBV7-8 and TRBJ2-2, with 7 positions matching TRBD2. What was sequenced was CD8+ T cells from PBMCs. As DNA, the CDR3 is TGTGCCAGCAGCCCTTGGACTAGCACCGGGGAGCTGTTTTTT. Encoded protein: CASSPWTSTGELFF. The full variable domain, with the rest looked up from reference TRBV7-8 and TRBJ2-2, is GAGVSQSPRYKVAKRGQDVALRCDPISGHVSLFWYQQALGQGPEFLTYFQNEAQLDKSGLPSDRFFAERPEGSVSTLKIQRTQQEDSAVYLCASSPWTSTGELFFGEGSRLTVL.